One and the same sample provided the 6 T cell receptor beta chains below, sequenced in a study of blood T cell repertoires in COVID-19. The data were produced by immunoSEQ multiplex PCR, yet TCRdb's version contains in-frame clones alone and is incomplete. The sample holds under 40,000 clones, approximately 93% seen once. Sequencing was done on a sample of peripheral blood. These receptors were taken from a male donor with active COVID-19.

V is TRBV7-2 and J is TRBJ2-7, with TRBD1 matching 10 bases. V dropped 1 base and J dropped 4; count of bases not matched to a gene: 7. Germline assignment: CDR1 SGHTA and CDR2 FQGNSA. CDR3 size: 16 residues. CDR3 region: CASSLGPQDRGYEQYF. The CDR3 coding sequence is TGTGCCAGCAGCTTAGGACCCCAGGACAGGGGGTACGAGCAGTACTTC. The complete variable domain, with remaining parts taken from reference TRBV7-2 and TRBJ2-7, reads GAGVSQSPSNKVTEKGKDVELRCDPISGHTALYWYRQSLGQGLEFLIYFQGNSAPDKSGLPSDRFSAERTGGSVSTLTIQRTQQEDSAVYLCASSLGPQDRGYEQYFGPGTRLTVT.

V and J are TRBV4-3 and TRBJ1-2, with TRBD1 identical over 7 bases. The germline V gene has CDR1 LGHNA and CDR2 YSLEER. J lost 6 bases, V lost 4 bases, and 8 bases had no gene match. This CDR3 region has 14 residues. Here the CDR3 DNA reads TGCGCCAGCAGCCGAGAACAGGGGATCCATGGCTACACCTTC. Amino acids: CASSREQGIHGYTF.

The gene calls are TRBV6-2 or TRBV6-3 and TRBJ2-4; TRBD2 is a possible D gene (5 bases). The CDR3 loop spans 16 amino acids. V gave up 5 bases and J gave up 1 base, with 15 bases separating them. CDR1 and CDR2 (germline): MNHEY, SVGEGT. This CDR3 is CASSPRGAGAKNIQYF. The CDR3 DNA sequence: TGTGCCAGCAGTCCCCGGGGAGCCGGGGCCAAAAACATTCAGTACTTC.

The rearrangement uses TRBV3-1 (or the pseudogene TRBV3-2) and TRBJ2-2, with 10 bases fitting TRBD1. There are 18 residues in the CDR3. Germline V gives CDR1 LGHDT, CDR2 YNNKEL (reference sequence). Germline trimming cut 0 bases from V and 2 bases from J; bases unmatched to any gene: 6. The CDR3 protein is CASSQDPGTGENTGELFF. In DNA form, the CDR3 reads TGTGCCAGCAGCCAAGATCCCGGGACAGGGGAAAACACCGGGGAGCTGTTTTTT.

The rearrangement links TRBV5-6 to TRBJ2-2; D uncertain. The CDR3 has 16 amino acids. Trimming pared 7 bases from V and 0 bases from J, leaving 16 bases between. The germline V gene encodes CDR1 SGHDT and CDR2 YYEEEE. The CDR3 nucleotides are TGTGCCAGCGCCCATTTAGGAGACGCGAACACCGGGGAGCTGTTTTTT. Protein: CASAHLGDANTGELFF.

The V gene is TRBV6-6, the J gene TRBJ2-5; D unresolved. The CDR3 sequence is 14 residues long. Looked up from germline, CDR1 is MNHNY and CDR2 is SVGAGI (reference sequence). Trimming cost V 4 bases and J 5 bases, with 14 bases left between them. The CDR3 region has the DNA TGTGCCAGCAGTTTAAAATACGTGGAGGAGACCCAGTACTTC. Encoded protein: CASSLKYVEETQYF.